The T cell receptor beta chain under discussion was sequenced for a study of T cells in Graves' hyperthyroidism and ophthalmopathy. Study details: Specimen type is peripheral blood, collected at initial diagnosis prior to any treatment.

The TCR beta CDR3 regions underwent amplification using RNA transcripts as the source. The TCR CDR3 was amplified in a first-round RT-PCR using the HTBI primer set. MiXCR, applied by TCRdb to the multiplex PCR reads, yields one record per CDR3 protein. Here the sample spans 300,000 to 400,000 distinct CDR3 sequences, about 15% being singletons. This clonotype has ten or more counts. Its cognate antigen is unknown. Study outcomes and limitations: Most expanded thyroid clonotypes above 0.001 also appeared in blood.

Stability of Graves' hyperthyroidism was defined as absent ophthalmopathy progression within 18 months. 10 ml fresh peripheral blood yielded the PBMCs. The CDR3 runs to 13 residues. V gave up 2 bases and J gave up 4 bases, with 6 bases separating them. Germline CDR1 SNHLY, CDR2 FYNNEI. The rearrangement links TRBV2 to TRBJ1-5; D remains ambiguous. The source is a woman aged 60 to 75 with Graves' hyperthyroidism. Sequenced: blood. The DNA for the CDR3 is TGTGCCAGCAGTGAAACGGGGAATCAGCCCCAGCATTTT. Amino acids: CASSETGNQPQHF.